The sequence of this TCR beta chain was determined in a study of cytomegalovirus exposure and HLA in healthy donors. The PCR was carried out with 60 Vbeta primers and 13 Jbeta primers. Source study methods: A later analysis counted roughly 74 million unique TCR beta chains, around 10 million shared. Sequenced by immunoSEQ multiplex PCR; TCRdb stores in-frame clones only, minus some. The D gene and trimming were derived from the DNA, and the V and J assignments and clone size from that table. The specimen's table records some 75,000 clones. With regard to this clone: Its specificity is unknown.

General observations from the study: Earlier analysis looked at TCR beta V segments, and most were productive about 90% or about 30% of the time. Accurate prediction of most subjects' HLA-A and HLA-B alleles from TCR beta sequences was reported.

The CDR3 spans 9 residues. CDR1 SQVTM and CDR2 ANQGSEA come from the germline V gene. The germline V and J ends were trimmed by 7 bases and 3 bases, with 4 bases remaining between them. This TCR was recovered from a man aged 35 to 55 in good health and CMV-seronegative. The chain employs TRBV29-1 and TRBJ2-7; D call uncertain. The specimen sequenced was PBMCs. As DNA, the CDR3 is TGCAGCGGTAGCTACGAGCAGTACTTC. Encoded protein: CSGSYEQYF.